Each of the 11 T cell receptor beta chains below was sequenced from the same sample in a study of blood T cell repertoires in COVID-19. The table came from immunoSEQ multiplex PCR; TCRdb's copy has only in-frame clones and leaves some out. The table shows approximately 82,000 clones, with approximately 82% occurring only once. Sample: peripheral blood. The receptors come from a woman aged 70-85 years with acute or convalescent COVID-19.

The chain uses TRBV21-1 and TRBJ2-3; the listed D gene, TRBD2, was not tested against the DNA. TRBV21-1 is an annotated pseudogene. This CDR3 has 20 amino acids. The chain's CDR3 is CASSKGFFNKGLAGRDTQYF. DNA of the CDR3: TGTGCCAGCAGCAAGGGTTTTTTCAATAAGGGACTAGCGGGACGAGATACGCAGTATTTT.

The chain carries TRBV5-4 and TRBJ2-3, with D possibly TRBD2 on 6 matching bases. Looked up from germline, CDR1 is SGHNT and CDR2 is YYREEE (reference sequence). The CDR3 runs 16 residues. Deletions cut 0 bases from V and 2 bases from J, with 13 bases between. CDR3 in amino acids: CASSLGASALTDTQYF. CDR3 sequence (DNA): TGTGCCAGCAGCTTGGGGGCTAGCGCCCTCACAGATACGCAGTATTTT.

The rearrangement links TRBV19 to TRBJ1-2; TRBD1 aligns across 8 bases. Germline V gene lookup returns CDR1 LNHDA and CDR2 SQIVND (reference sequence). V lost 8 bases to trimming and J lost 3 bases; unmatched junction nucleotides: 5. This CDR3 has 13 amino acids. CDR3 sequence: CASHPTGDYGYTF. The CDR3 DNA is TGTGCCAGTCACCCGACAGGGGACTATGGCTACACCTTC.

V is TRBV30 and J is TRBJ2-1; 8 nucleotides line up with TRBD1. The germline V gene has CDR1 GTSNPN and CDR2 SVGIG (reference sequence). The CDR3 is 12 amino acids. V lost 5 bases, J lost 3 bases, and 0 bases stayed unmatched. CDR3 in amino acids: CAWGTGYNEQFF. The CDR3 DNA reads TGTGCCTGGGGGACAGGCTACAATGAGCAGTTCTTC.

The V call is TRBV3-1 (or the pseudogene TRBV3-2), the J call TRBJ2-1; D not certain. The CDR3 extends over 13 amino acids. Germline V gives CDR1 LGHDT, CDR2 YNNKEL (reference sequence). V lost 3 bases and J lost 10, with 13 bases in between. The chain's CDR3 is CASSQPGRREQFF. The DNA for the CDR3 is TGTGCCAGCAGCCAGCCCGGAAGGCGGGAGCAGTTCTTC.

V is TRBV6-5 and J is TRBJ2-7; no reliable D call. The V gene's germline CDR1 is MNHEY and CDR2 SVGAGI. Trimming pared 11 bases from V and 2 bases from J, leaving 19 bases between. This CDR3 is built from 14 residues. CDR3 residues: CARDPCGSPYEQYF. DNA for the CDR3: TGTGCCCGCGACCCGTGCGGTTCCCCCTACGAGCAGTACTTC.

This clone was detected a few times. The genes are TRBV5-6 and TRBJ2-7, with a tentative D call TRBD2 (6 bases). Deletions cut 6 bases from V and 1 base from J, with 20 bases between. The CDR3 sequence is 16 residues long. Germline V lookup: CDR1 SGHDT, CDR2 YYEEEE. In DNA, the CDR3 is TGTGCCAGCATCCCATGGGCGGGAATCCGTTCCTACGAGCAGTACTTC. As protein: CASIPWAGIRSYEQYF.

This chain joins TRBV27 and TRBJ2-1; 7 positions agree with TRBD2. The germline CDR1 and CDR2 sequences are MNHEY and SMNVEV (reference sequence). The CDR3 spans 15 residues. V was pared by 1 base and J by 4 bases, with 4 bases of the junction left unmatched. The CDR3 bases are TGTGCCAGCAGTTTATGGGGGAGGGGATACAATGAGCAGTTCTTC. Translation: CASSLWGRGYNEQFF.

The chain joins TRBV27 to TRBJ2-7; D might be TRBD2 (6 bases). The CDR3 runs to 15 residues. V lost 6 bases to trimming and J lost 3 bases, with 18 bases between them. Germline CDR1 MNHEY, CDR2 SMNVEV (reference sequence). The CDR3 spells CASSRPGLNLYEQYF. The CDR3 DNA follows: TGTGCCAGCAGCCGGCCGGGACTCAACCTCTACGAGCAGTACTTC.

The chain couples TRBV5-4 to TRBJ2-5, with D perhaps TRBD1 (6 bases). Trimming cost V 4 bases and J 10 bases, with 17 bases left between them. Per germline, CDR1 SGHNT and CDR2 YYREEE (reference sequence). The CDR3 spans 13 residues. This CDR3 reads CASSAIPQQGQYF. Written as DNA, the CDR3 is TGTGCCAGCAGCGCTATTCCCCAACAGGGCCAGTACTTC.

This clone was counted once. The V gene is TRBV2, the J gene TRBJ2-2; possibly TRBD1 for D (6 bases). The ends were cut back, 5 bases at V and 4 bases at J, with 11 bases in the middle. Looked up from germline, CDR1 is SNHLY and CDR2 is FYNNEI. The CDR3 totals 14 residues. The CDR3 sequence: CASSIGQRTGELFF. CDR3 sequence (DNA): TGTGCCAGCAGTATCGGACAGCGCACCGGGGAGCTGTTTTTT.